This entry describes one T cell receptor beta chain. Its antigen is undetermined. In the same sample, other DNA sequences code for this CDR3. This record comes from a study of T cells in localized non-small cell lung cancer. Points from the study as a whole: In uninvolved adjacent lung, T cell clonality reached its highest value, exceeding tumor. One tumor region alone was sequenced, and heterogeneity therefore remains possible. Among blood samples, higher T cell density accompanied longer overall survival. A median of approximately 57 clones ranked among the top 100 in tumor appeared in adjacent lung.

From germline, CDR1 is SEHNR and CDR2 FQNEAQ (reference sequence). The CDR3 runs 14 residues. The ends were cut back, 3 bases at V and 1 base at J, with 7 bases in the middle. The protocol was immunoSEQ multiplex PCR, while the TCRdb copy is restricted to in-frame clones and leaves out a portion. Of tens of thousands of clones in the sample, 85% to 90% were seen once. This sample comprised peripheral blood, obtained before any cancer treatment. This sequence was found in a female donor at least 60 years old with stage III squamous cell lung carcinoma. This chain uses TRBV7-9 with TRBJ1-5; no reliable D call. The CDR3 coding sequence is TGTGCCAGCAGCTTGGGAAGGAGCAATCAGCCCCAGCATTTT. This gives the protein CASSLGRSNQPQHF. Supplemented by reference TRBV7-9 and TRBJ1-5, the full variable domain reads DTGVSQNPRHKITKRGQNVTFRCDPISEHNRLYWYRQTLGQGPEFLTYFQNEAQLEKSRLLSDRFSAERPKGSFSTLEIQRTEQGDSAMYLCASSLGRSNQPQHFGDGTRLSIL.